The 19 T cell receptor beta chains below all came from one sample that was sequenced in a study of beta chain features in type 1 diabetes. The authors reverse transcribed all of the isolated RNA, so sequencing captured expressed TCRB transcripts. Produced via immunoSEQ multiplex PCR; TCRdb's table is partial and in-frame only. The table includes approximately 160,000 clones, under 13% detected once. Their antigen targets remain unknown. Broader study findings: Among all four CD4+ subsets, Type 1 diabetes patients had TCRB CDR3s that were moderately but significantly shorter.

The sample comprised central memory CD4+ T cells from blood. The receptors derive from a man aged 25 to 40 with type 1 diabetes.

The chain carries TRBV2 and TRBJ2-2, with D perhaps matching TRBD2 (5 bases). V lost 4 bases and J 1 base, leaving 10 bases between the germline ends. Per the germline V gene, CDR1 is SNHLY and CDR2 is FYNNEI. This CDR3 spans 15 amino acids. The CDR3 reads CASSASGMNTGELFF. CDR3 DNA sequence: TGTGCCAGCAGTGCGAGCGGAATGAACACCGGGGAGCTGTTTTTT.

The genes are TRBV15 and TRBJ2-3, with TRBD2 as a possible D gene (6 bases). Trimming pared 4 bases from V and 2 bases from J, leaving 13 bases between. Germline CDR1 reads LNHNV; CDR2 reads YYDKDF (reference sequence). This CDR3 has 15 amino acids. Here the CDR3 DNA reads TGTGCCACCAGCAAACCGGGAGCTCTCACAGATACGCAGTATTTT. Translating gives CATSKPGALTDTQYF. Full variable domain (outside the CDR3, taken from reference TRBV15 and TRBJ2-3): DAMVIQNPRYQVTQFGKPVTLSCSQTLNHNVMYWYQQKSSQAPKLLFHYYDKDFNNEADTPDNFQSRRPNTSFCFLDIRSPGLGDTAMYLCATSKPGALTDTQYFGPGTRLTVL.

The chain links TRBV5-1 to TRBJ2-3; 11 bases map to TRBD2. The CDR3 is 15 amino acids. Germline CDR1 is SGHRS and CDR2 is YFSETQ. The V segment lost 7 bases and the J segment 2 bases; nucleotides outside the gene matches: 6. CDR3 DNA: TGCGCCAGCCACAGACTAGCGGGAAACACAGATACGCAGTATTTT. It yields the protein CASHRLAGNTDTQYF.

In its sample, this clone was seen a few times. The V gene is TRBV6-6, the J gene TRBJ1-2, with D unresolved. V was pared by 7 bases and J by 0 bases, with 12 bases between. From germline, CDR1 is MNHNY and CDR2 SVGAGI (reference sequence). The CDR3 sequence is 14 residues long. CDR3 sequence reads: CASNLRVTNYGYTF. The CDR3 nucleotides read TGTGCCAGCAATCTTCGTGTAACTAACTATGGCTACACCTTC.

This clone was counted between two and nine times. The rearrangement uses TRBV28 and TRBJ1-5; 10 bases map to TRBD1. J gave up 6 bases and V 2 bases, and 1 base lay outside the gene matches. The CDR3 consists of 14 residues. Germline V lookup: CDR1 MDHEN, CDR2 SYDVKM. The CDR3 loop is CASSLRTGGQPQHF. The DNA for the CDR3 is TGTGCCAGCAGTTTAAGGACAGGGGGTCAGCCCCAGCATTTT. The full variable domain, in which reference TRBV28 and TRBJ1-5 provide the parts outside the CDR3, is DVKVTQSSRYLVKRTGEKVFLECVQDMDHENMFWYRQDPGLGLRLIYFSYDVKMKEKGDIPEGYSVSREKKERFSLILESASTNQTSMYLCASSLRTGGQPQHFGDGTRLSIL.

This clone was recorded a few times. The chain recombines TRBV29-1 with TRBJ2-2; D uncertain. V was trimmed by 5 bases and J by 3 bases, leaving 13 bases between them. Germline loops: CDR1 SQVTM, CDR2 ANQGSEA. This CDR3 has 14 residues. The CDR3 sequence: CSVPTHGYTGELFF. CDR3 coding DNA: TGCAGCGTTCCCACACACGGGTACACCGGGGAGCTGTTTTTT.

The rearrangement links TRBV4-1 to TRBJ2-1; TRBD2 matches at 13 bases. Germline CDR1 and CDR2: MGHRA and YSYEKL. J lost 8 bases, V lost 2 bases, and 18 bases had no gene match. CDR3 size: 20 residues. The CDR3 nucleotides read TGCGCCAGCAGCCAAAGCCCCCTACTAGCGGGAGGGCCGAGGGTGGATGAGCAGTTCTTC. Translated, it gives CASSQSPLLAGGPRVDEQFF.

The rearrangement joins TRBV7-9 to TRBJ2-3; 8 bases line up with TRBD2. J lost 8 bases, V lost 1 base, and 11 bases had no gene match. The CDR3 runs to 16 residues. Germline V gene lookup returns CDR1 SEHNR and CDR2 FQNEAQ (reference sequence). The CDR3 bases are TGTGCCAGCAGCTTAGGTTCGGGAGGGCCGGGAGGTACGCAGTATTTT. Protein product: CASSLGSGGPGGTQYF.

As concerns this clone: This same CDR3 is encoded by further DNA sequences in the sample. This sequence joins TRBV5-1 and TRBJ2-3; 8 bases align to TRBD2. The CDR3 length is 14 residues. Germline V gene lookup returns CDR1 SGHRS and CDR2 YFSETQ. After removal of 2 bases from V and 3 bases from J, the junction contained 2 bases not matched to a gene. The CDR3 loop reads CASSLGLATDTQYF. The CDR3 DNA follows: TGCGCCAGCAGCTTAGGACTAGCAACAGATACGCAGTATTTT.

V and J are TRBV2 and TRBJ1-1; D possibly corresponds to TRBD1 (6 bases). V was cut by 1 base and J by 10 bases, with 13 bases left in between. The CDR3 spans 13 residues. Germline CDR1 and CDR2: SNHLY and FYNNEI. The CDR3 DNA reads TGTGCCAGCAGTGAAGGTCAACAGGGTCGAGCTTTCTTT. It translates to CASSEGQQGRAFF.

This CDR3 is CAIRGQINQPQHF. The CDR3 region has the DNA TGTGCCATCAGAGGACAGATTAATCAGCCCCAGCATTTT. V and J are TRBV10-3 and TRBJ1-5; possibly TRBD1 for D (6 bases). The CDR3 contains 13 residues. The germline gives CDR1 ENHRY, CDR2 SYGVKD. V was clipped by 6 bases and J by 4 bases, with 10 bases between them.

The genes are TRBV7-2 and TRBJ2-1; possibly TRBD2 for D (5 bases). This CDR3 is built from 13 residues. Looked up from germline, CDR1 is SGHTA and CDR2 is FQGNSA. Between the trimmed V and J ends, which lost 3 bases and 8 bases, there was a span of 11 bases. CDR3 sequence (DNA): TGTGCCAGCAGCTTGGGAACTAGGCATGAGCAGTTCTTC. Translation gives CASSLGTRHEQFF.

The chain employs TRBV9 and TRBJ2-1; 15 bases line up with TRBD2. The V gene's germline CDR1 is SGDLS and CDR2 YYNGEE. J lost 7 bases, V lost 3 bases, and 8 bases had no gene match. The CDR3 extends over 17 amino acids. CDR3 nucleotide sequence: TGTGCCAGCAGCGACGATTATGGGACTAGCGGGAGGAATGAGCAGTTCTTC. Residues: CASSDDYGTSGRNEQFF.

This clone was recorded a few times. The V gene is TRBV7-6, the J gene TRBJ1-4; D call uncertain. CDR3 length: 13 residues. Germline V gives CDR1 SGHVS, CDR2 FNYEAQ. V was cut by 0 bases and J by 7 bases, with 6 bases left in between. CDR3 nucleotides: TGTGCCAGCAGCTTAGCGGAGGGTGAAAAACTGTTTTTT. Its protein is CASSLAEGEKLFF.

CDR3 DNA sequence: TGTGCCAGCTCAGGCGGGAGCCCCCTGTGGGAGCAGTACTTC. Its translation: CASSGGSPLWEQYF. This chain uses TRBV18 with TRBJ2-7, with TRBD2 matching over 7 bases. Trimming cost V 5 bases and J 7 bases; bases outside gene matches: 11. CDR3 size: 14 residues. The germline gives CDR1 KGHSH, CDR2 LQKENI.

This clone was counted a few times. The V call is TRBV6-1, the J call TRBJ2-1; 9 bases are a match to TRBD1. The CDR3 is 14 residues long. J was trimmed by 8 bases and V by 4 bases; bases with no gene match: 6. Germline V CDR1 and CDR2: MNHNS, SASEGT. CDR3 protein: CASSGGTGPDEQFF. The CDR3 region has the DNA TGTGCCAGCAGTGGTGGGACAGGGCCCGATGAGCAGTTCTTC.

The V and J genes are TRBV7-2 and TRBJ1-5; D is unresolved. This CDR3 spans 12 amino acids. The germline V and J ends were trimmed by 4 bases and 10 bases, with 11 bases remaining between them. The germline gives CDR1 SGHTA, CDR2 FQGNSA. The CDR3 is CASSSNALPQHF. The CDR3 bases are TGTGCCAGCAGCTCCAACGCGTTACCCCAGCATTTT.

This clone was detected only a few times. This chain links TRBV6-5 with TRBJ1-1, with 7 bases fitting TRBD1. With V trimmed by 5 bases and J by 0 bases, 0 bases remained unmatched. The CDR3 runs to 13 residues. CDR1 is MNHEY, CDR2 SVGAGI, per germline. The CDR3 DNA sequence: TGTGCCAGCAGTGACAGGGTGAACACTGAAGCTTTCTTT. Amino acids: CASSDRVNTEAFF.

The sample holds a few counts of this clone. The chain employs TRBV6-6 and TRBJ2-1; TRBD2 aligns across 10 bases. The CDR3 totals 15 residues. Per germline, CDR1 MNHNY and CDR2 SVGAGI (reference sequence). The J segment lost 7 bases and the V segment lost 6 bases, leaving 9 bases of the junction unmatched. The CDR3 coding sequence is TGTGCCAGCAGGAGCGGGAGGGCCTCGGGTAATGAGCAGTTCTTC. Translated, it gives CASRSGRASGNEQFF.